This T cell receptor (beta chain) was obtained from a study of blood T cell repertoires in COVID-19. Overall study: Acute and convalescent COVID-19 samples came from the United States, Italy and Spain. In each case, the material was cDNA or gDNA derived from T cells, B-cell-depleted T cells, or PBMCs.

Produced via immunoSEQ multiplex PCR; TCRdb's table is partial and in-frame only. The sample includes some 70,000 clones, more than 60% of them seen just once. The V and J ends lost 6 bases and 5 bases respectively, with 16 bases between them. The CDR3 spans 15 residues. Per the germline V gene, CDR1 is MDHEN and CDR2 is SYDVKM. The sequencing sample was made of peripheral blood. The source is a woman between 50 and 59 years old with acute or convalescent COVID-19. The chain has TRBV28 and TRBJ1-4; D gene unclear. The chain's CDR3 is CASRTRPTGNEKLFF. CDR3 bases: TGTGCCAGCAGGACTCGACCGACCGGAAATGAAAAACTGTTTTTT.